This TCR beta chain comes out of a study of blood T cell repertoires in COVID-19. The overall study: Sites in the United States, Italy and Spain provided acute and convalescent COVID-19 samples. T cells, B-cell-depleted T cells, or PBMCs provided the cDNA or gDNA that served as material.

V was pared by 1 base and J by 2 bases, with 6 bases of the junction left unmatched. Germline V lookup: CDR1 LGHNA, CDR2 YSLEER. The CDR3 is 16 residues long. TCRdb's copy holds only in-frame clones and misses some; the assay was immunoSEQ multiplex PCR. The data contain some 350,000 clones, approximately 90% of them singletons. Material for sequencing was peripheral blood. The sequence was collected from a woman aged 18 to 35 who had recovered from COVID-19. The genes are TRBV4-3 and TRBJ2-3; TRBD2 agrees at 7 bases. In DNA, the CDR3 is TGCGCCAGCAGCCAAGCAGCTAGCGGCTTCACAGATACGCAGTATTTT. This encodes CASSQAASGFTDTQYF.